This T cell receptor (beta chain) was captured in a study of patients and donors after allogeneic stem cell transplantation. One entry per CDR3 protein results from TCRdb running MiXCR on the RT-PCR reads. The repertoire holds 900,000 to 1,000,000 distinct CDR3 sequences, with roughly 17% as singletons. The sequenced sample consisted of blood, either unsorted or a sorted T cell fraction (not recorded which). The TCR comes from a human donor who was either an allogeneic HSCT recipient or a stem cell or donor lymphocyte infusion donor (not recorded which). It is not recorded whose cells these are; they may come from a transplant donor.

CDR3 loop: CATSDRGGARVSDTQYF. CDR3 nucleotides: TGTGCCACCAGTGATCGGGGGGGCGCCAGGGTGTCAGATACGCAGTATTTT. J is TRBJ2-3 and V is TRBV24-1; 8 bases match TRBD2. The germline V gene has CDR1 KGHDR and CDR2 SFDVKD. CDR3 length: 17 amino acids. V lost 3 bases to trimming and J lost 4 bases; unmatched junction nucleotides: 11.